Listed below are T cell receptor beta chains from one sample, sequenced in a study of CD8+CD57+ T cells in acquired aplastic anemia. TCRdb recomputed calls from the reads with MiXCR, one row per CDR3 protein. The data hold a few hundred thousand distinct CDR3 sequences, with less than 35% observed a single time. The sample consisted of sorted CD4+, CD8+, or CD8+CD57+ T cells (not recorded which) from PBMCs. These receptors all stem from a human donor with aplastic anemia. Each CDR3 is given with its conserved first and last residue. The D gene is left open where the match is weak. Not all rows give a size; the values are once, few, many and, for expanded clones, a class.

j_call | clone_size | v_call | d_call | cdr3_length | cdr3_aa | cdr3_nt
TRBJ2-5 | . | TRBV20-1 | TRBD2 | 17 | CSARGTSPTGAEETQYF | TGCAGTGCTAGGGGGACTAGCCCCACCGGGGCGGAAGAGACCCAGTACTTC
TRBJ1-6 | . | TRBV2 | . | 15 | CASSELGVGGSPLHF | TGTGCCAGCAGTGAACTGGGCGTGGGTGGTTCACCCCTCCACTTT
TRBJ2-7 | many | TRBV24-1 | TRBD1 | 15 | CATSDKDRGPDEQYF | TGTGCCACCAGTGACAAGGACAGGGGGCCTGACGAGCAGTACTTC
TRBJ2-5 | few | TRBV7-3 | . | 14 | CASSMGSKGETQYF | TGTGCCAGCAGTATGGGGTCCAAAGGCGAGACCCAGTACTTC
TRBJ1-5 | . | TRBV4-1 | . | 17 | CASSQGLLGHSNQPQHF | TGCGCCAGCAGCCAAGGCTTATTGGGGCATAGCAATCAGCCCCAGCATTTT
TRBJ2-5 | . | TRBV7-9 | TRBD2 | 14 | CASSSPTSEETQYF | TGTGCCAGCAGCTCTCCGACTAGCGAGGAGACCCAGTACTTC
TRBJ1-6 | once | TRBV2 | . | 17 | CASSEGDRGGYNSPLHF | TGTGCCAGCAGTGAAGGTGACCGGGGGGGTTATAATTCACCCCTCCACTTT
TRBJ2-1 | many | TRBV20-1 | . | 10 | CSARWTEQFF | TGCAGTGCTAGGTGGACTGAGCAGTTCTTC
TRBJ1-5 | . | TRBV6-4 | . | 17 | CASSDGPKPTENQPQHF | TGTGCCAGCAGTGACGGGCCCAAACCGACGGAGAATCAGCCCCAGCATTTT
TRBJ2-1 | . | TRBV6-1 | . | 13 | CASTVVGSNEQFF | TGTGCCAGCACGGTAGTAGGTAGCAATGAGCAGTTCTTC
TRBJ2-7 | . | TRBV2 | TRBD2 | 15 | CATGARTSGENEQYF | TGTGCCACGGGGGCCAGGACTAGCGGGGAGAACGAGCAGTACTTC
TRBJ1-2 | . | TRBV19 | TRBD1 | 14 | CAWSVRRQGYGYTF | TGTGCCTGGAGTGTAAGGCGACAGGGCTATGGCTACACCTTC
TRBJ1-2 | . | TRBV2 | . | 12 | CASREGSGGYTF | TGTGCCAGCAGGGAAGGCAGTGGGGGCTACACCTTC
TRBJ1-4 | many | TRBV2 | . | 13 | CASSPAGTEKLFF | TGTGCCAGCAGTCCAGCCGGGACAGAAAAACTGTTTTTT
TRBJ2-7 | many | TRBV2 | . | 13 | CASRPMGSYEQYF | TGTGCCAGCAGGCCCATGGGATCCTACGAGCAGTACTTC
TRBJ2-7 | few | TRBV24-1 | . | 15 | CASSVVGRSSYEQYF | TGTGCCAGCAGTGTAGTAGGGAGGAGCTCCTACGAGCAGTACTTC
TRBJ1-4 | . | TRBV20-1 | . | 12 | CSAFYLSEKLFF | TGCAGTGCTTTCTATCTCAGTGAAAAACTGTTTTTT
TRBJ2-5 | . | TRBV4-3 | . | 14 | CASSQDSHQETQYF | TGCGCCAGCAGCCAAGATTCTCATCAAGAGACCCAGTACTTC
TRBJ1-2 | many | TRBV4-1 | TRBD1 | 13 | CASKRQGVYGYTF | TGCGCCAGCAAGAGACAGGGCGTGTATGGCTACACCTTC
TRBJ1-1 | . | TRBV25-1 | . | 13 | CAILRGLNTEAFF | TGTGCCATCCTCAGGGGTTTGAACACTGAAGCTTTCTTT
TRBJ1-6 | . | TRBV19 | . | 12 | CASWTVNSPLHF | TGTGCCAGTTGGACGGTCAATTCACCCCTCCACTTT
TRBJ1-2 | many | TRBV9 | TRBD1 | 15 | CASSVEQGGNYGYTF | TGTGCCAGCAGCGTAGAGCAGGGGGGTAACTATGGCTACACCTTC
TRBJ1-1 | . | TRBV10-3 | . | 12 | CAISAAGDEAFF | TGTGCCATCAGTGCGGCGGGCGATGAAGCTTTCTTT
TRBJ1-2 | many | TRBV19 | . | 13 | CASSKEGDYGYTF | TGTGCCAGTAGTAAAGAGGGTGACTATGGCTACACCTTC
TRBJ1-2 | many | TRBV24-1 | . | 14 | CATSDLWQGYGYTF | TGTGCCACCAGTGATTTGTGGCAGGGGTACGGCTACACCTTC
TRBJ1-1 | few | TRBV7-2 | . | 15 | CASSLSSVSNTEAFF | TGTGCCAGCAGCTTATCATCTGTATCTAACACTGAAGCTTTCTTT
TRBJ2-5 | many | TRBV7-6 | . | 16 | CASSPTNAGTKETQYF | TGTGCCAGCAGCCCAACTAACGCGGGTACGAAAGAGACCCAGTACTTC
TRBJ2-7 | . | TRBV3-1 | . | 16 | CASNQELAGAPYEQYF | TGTGCCAGCAACCAAGAACTTGCCGGGGCCCCCTACGAGCAGTACTTC
TRBJ1-3 | . | TRBV6-1 | . | 13 | CASGGAMGDTIYF | TGTGCCAGCGGGGGGGCAATGGGGGACACCATATATTTT
TRBJ1-2 | many | TRBV6-1 | . | 11 | CASSDRVSYTF | TGTGCCAGCAGTGACAGAGTGAGCTACACCTTC
TRBJ1-1 | many | TRBV15 | . | 15 | CATSRDTNKGAEAFF | TGTGCCACCAGCAGAGATACAAACAAAGGGGCTGAAGCTTTCTTT
TRBJ1-6 | . | TRBV30 | . | 15 | CAWSLQEGWNSPLHF | TGTGCCTGGAGTCTCCAGGAGGGTTGGAATTCACCCCTCCACTTT
TRBJ1-1 | few | TRBV14 | . | 16 | CASSEQWGALNTEAFF | TGTGCCAGCAGCGAGCAGTGGGGGGCCTTGAACACTGAAGCTTTCTTT
TRBJ1-1 | once | TRBV19 | TRBD1 | 15 | CASSRPGGSNTEAFF | TGTGCCAGTAGTAGGCCAGGGGGCTCGAACACTGAAGCTTTCTTT
TRBJ2-3 | many | TRBV9 | TRBD2 | 13 | CASSPIAGDTQYF | TGTGCCAGCAGCCCCATAGCGGGGGATACGCAGTATTTT
TRBJ2-7 | many | TRBV7-9 | . | 13 | CASSTDWAYEQYF | TGTGCCAGCAGCACCGACTGGGCCTACGAGCAGTACTTC
TRBJ2-7 | . | TRBV19 | . | 15 | CASTSRGANAYEQYF | TGTGCCAGTACCTCTAGAGGGGCAAACGCATACGAGCAGTACTTC
TRBJ1-6 | few | TRBV27 | . | 15 | CASSLAGSRYSPLHF | TGTGCCAGCAGTTTAGCAGGGTCTAGGTATTCACCCCTCCACTTT
TRBJ2-2 | . | TRBV5-4 | . | 16 | CASSDEGDGGTGELFF | TGTGCCAGCAGCGATGAGGGGGATGGGGGCACCGGGGAGCTGTTTTTT
TRBJ2-7 | few | TRBV6-5 | TRBD1 | 15 | CASSYRDRGIYEQYF | TGTGCCAGCAGTTACCGGGACAGGGGGATTTACGAGCAGTACTTC
TRBJ1-6 | . | TRBV15 | . | 13 | CATSSGENSPLHF | TGTGCCACCAGCAGTGGGGAGAATTCACCCCTCCACTTT